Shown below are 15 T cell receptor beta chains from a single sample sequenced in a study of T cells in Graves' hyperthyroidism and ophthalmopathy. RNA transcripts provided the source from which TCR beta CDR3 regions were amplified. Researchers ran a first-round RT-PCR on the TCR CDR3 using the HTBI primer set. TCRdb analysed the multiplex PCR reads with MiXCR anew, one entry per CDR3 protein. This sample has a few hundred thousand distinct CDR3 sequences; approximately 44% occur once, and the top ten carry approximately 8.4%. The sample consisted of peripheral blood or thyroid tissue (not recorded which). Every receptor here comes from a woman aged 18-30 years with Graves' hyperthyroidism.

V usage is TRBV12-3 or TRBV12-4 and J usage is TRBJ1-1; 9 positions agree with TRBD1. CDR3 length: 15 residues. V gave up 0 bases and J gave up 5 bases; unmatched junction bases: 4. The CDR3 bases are TGTGCCAGCAGTTTAGCGGGGACAGGGAAAACTGAAGCTTTCTTT. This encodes CASSLAGTGKTEAFF.

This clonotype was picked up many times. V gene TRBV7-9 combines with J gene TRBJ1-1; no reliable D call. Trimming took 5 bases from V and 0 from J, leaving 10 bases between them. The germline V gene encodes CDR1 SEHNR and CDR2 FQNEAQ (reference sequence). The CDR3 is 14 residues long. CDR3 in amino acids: CASSVDGLNTEAFF. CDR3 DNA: TGTGCCAGCAGCGTCGACGGTCTGAACACTGAAGCTTTCTTT.

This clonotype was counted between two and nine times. The CDR3 reads CATRDTNEQFF. CDR3 bases: TGTGCCACCAGGGACACGAATGAGCAGTTCTTC. This chain links TRBV24-1 with TRBJ2-1, with TRBD1 as a possible D gene (5 bases). The CDR3 covers 11 residues. V was shortened by 7 bases and J by 7 bases, with 7 bases between the two germline ends. CDR1 is KGHDR and CDR2 is SFDVKD in the germline V gene.

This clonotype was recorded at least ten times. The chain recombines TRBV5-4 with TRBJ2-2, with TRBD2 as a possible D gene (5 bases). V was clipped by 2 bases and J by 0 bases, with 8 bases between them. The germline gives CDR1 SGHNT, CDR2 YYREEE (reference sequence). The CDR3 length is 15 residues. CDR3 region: CASSFERTNTGELFF. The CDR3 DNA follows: TGTGCCAGCAGCTTCGAGCGGACGAACACCGGGGAGCTGTTTTTT.

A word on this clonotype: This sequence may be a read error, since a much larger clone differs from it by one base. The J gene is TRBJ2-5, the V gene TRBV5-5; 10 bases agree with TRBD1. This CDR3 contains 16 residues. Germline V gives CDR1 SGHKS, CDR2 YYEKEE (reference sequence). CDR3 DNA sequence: TGTGCCAGCCGCTTGGCCGGGACAGGGGCCCCCAAGTCCCAGTACTTC. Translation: CASRLAGTGAPKSQYF.

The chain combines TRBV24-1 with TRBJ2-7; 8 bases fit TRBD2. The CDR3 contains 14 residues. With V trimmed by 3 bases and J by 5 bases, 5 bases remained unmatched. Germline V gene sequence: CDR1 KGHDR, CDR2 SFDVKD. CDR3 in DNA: TGTGCCACCAGTGATCTAGCGGGTAGTCACGAGCAGTACTTC. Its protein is CATSDLAGSHEQYF.

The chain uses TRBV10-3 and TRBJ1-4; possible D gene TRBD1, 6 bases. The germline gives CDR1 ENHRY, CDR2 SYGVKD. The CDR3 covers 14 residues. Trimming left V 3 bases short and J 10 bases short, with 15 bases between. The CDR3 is CAISDQGITGKLFF. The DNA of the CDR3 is TGTGCCATCAGTGACCAGGGGATAACTGGAAAACTGTTTTTT.

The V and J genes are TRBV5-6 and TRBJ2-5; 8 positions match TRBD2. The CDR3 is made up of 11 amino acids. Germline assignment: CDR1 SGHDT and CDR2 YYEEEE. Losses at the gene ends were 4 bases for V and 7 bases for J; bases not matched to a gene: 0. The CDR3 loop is CASSSGRTQYF. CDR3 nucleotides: TGTGCCAGCAGCAGCGGGAGGACCCAGTACTTC.

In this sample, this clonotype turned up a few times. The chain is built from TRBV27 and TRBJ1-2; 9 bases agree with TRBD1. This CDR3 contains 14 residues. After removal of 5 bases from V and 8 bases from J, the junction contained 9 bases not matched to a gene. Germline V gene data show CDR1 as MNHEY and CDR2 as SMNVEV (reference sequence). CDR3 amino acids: CASSAYRQGVGYTF. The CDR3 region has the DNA TGTGCCAGCAGTGCCTACAGACAGGGGGTAGGCTACACCTTC.

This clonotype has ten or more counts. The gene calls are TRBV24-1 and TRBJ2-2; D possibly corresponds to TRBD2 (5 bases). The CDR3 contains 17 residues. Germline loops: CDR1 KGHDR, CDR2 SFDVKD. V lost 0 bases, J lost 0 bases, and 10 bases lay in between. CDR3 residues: CATSDLPDGTNTGELFF. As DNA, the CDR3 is TGTGCCACCAGTGATTTGCCTGACGGGACGAACACCGGGGAGCTGTTTTTT.

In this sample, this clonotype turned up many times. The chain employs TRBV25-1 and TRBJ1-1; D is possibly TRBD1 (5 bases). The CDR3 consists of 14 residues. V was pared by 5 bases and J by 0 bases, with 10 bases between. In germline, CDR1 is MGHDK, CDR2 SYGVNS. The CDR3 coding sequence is TGTGCCAGCAGTCAGACAGCCATGAACACTGAAGCTTTCTTT. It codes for CASSQTAMNTEAFF.

The CDR3 sequence: CASSSEGAVNQPQYF. CDR3 nucleotide sequence: TGTGCCAGCAGCTCAGAGGGGGCCGTGAATCAGCCCCAGTACTTC. The chain is built from TRBV7-2 and TRBJ2-5, with 7 bases that match TRBD1. The CDR3 consists of 15 residues. After removal of 4 bases from V and 9 bases from J, the junction contained 14 bases not matched to a gene. Germline V gene sequence: CDR1 SGHTA, CDR2 FQGNSA.

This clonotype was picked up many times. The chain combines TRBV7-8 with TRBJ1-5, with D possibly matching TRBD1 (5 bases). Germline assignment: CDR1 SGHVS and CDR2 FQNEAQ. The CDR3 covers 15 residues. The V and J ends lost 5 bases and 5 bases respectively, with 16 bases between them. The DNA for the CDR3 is TGTGCCAGCAGCCCAACGGACGGGACCGATCAGCCCCAGCATTTT. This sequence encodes CASSPTDGTDQPQHF.

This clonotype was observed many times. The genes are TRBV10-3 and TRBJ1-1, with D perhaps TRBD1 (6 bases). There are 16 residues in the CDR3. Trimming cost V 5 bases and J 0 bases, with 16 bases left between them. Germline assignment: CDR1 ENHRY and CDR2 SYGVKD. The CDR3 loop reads CAISNRDTEMNTEAFF. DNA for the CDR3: TGTGCCATCAGTAACCGGGACACTGAAATGAACACTGAAGCTTTCTTT.

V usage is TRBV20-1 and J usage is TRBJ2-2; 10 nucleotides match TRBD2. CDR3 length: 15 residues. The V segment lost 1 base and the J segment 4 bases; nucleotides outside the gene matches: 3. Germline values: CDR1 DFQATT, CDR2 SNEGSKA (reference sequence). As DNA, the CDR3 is TGCAGTGCTAGAGGACTAGCGGGTTTCACCGGGGAGCTGTTTTTT. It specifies CSARGLAGFTGELFF.